This record covers a single T cell receptor beta chain. The CDR3 consists of 14 residues. The germline CDR1 and CDR2 sequences are SGHNT and YYREEE (reference sequence). J was trimmed by 4 bases and V by 5 bases; bases with no gene match: 8. Generated by immunoSEQ multiplex PCR, the TCRdb table keeps only in-frame clones and is missing some. Of over a million clones in the sample, roughly 96% are singletons; the top ten hold approximately 1.2%. The data stem from a study of shared clonotypes between healthy human individuals. CD4+ cells were split into CD45RA+ naive and CD45RA-negative memory subsets.

The origin of this receptor is a man aged 25 to 40 in good health. Sequences were obtained from naive CD4+ T cells sorted from blood. The subset here: CD45RA+ positively selected. The genes are TRBV5-4 and TRBJ2-5, with 7 bases matching TRBD2. The CDR3 reads CASSGAGGRETQYF. CDR3 DNA: TGTGCCAGCAGTGGGGCGGGCGGGAGAGAGACCCAGTACTTC. Full variable domain (missing parts from reference TRBV5-4 and TRBJ2-5): ETGVTQSPTHLIKTRGQQVTLRCSSQSGHNTVSWYQQALGQGPQFIFQYYREEENGRGNFPPRFSGLQFPNYSSELNVNALELDDSALYLCASSGAGGRETQYFGPGTRLLVL.